One and the same sample provided the 4 T cell receptor beta chains below, sequenced in a study of CD8+ T cells in alopecia areata. TCR sequencing used cDNA made by reverse transcription of extracted RNA. The data were produced by immunoSEQ multiplex PCR, yet TCRdb's version contains in-frame clones alone and is incomplete. The sample records about 150,000 clones, about 60% being singletons. This material consisted of CD4+ T cells sorted from blood, taken at week 0. All receptors come from a human donor with alopecia areata.

The genes are TRBV19 and TRBJ2-5; weak D call: TRBD2 (5 bases). Germline V gene lookup returns CDR1 LNHDA and CDR2 SQIVND (reference sequence). The CDR3 is 13 residues long. V was pared by 6 bases and J by 1 base, with 9 bases between. As DNA, the CDR3 is TGTGCCAGTAGAGGGAGCGGCCAAGAGACCCAGTACTTC. Its translation is CASRGSGQETQYF.

Remarks on this clone: One end of the junction is discordant with germline, which a read error may explain. The chain is built from TRBV7-7 and TRBJ2-3, with TRBD2 matching 12 bases. Germline assignment: CDR1 SSHAT and CDR2 FNYEAQ (reference sequence). This CDR3 comprises 16 residues. The CDR3 region has the DNA TGTGCTAGCAGCTTAGGGACTAGCGGGTTGGCAGATACGCAGTATTTT. Protein sequence: CASSLGTSGLADTQYF.

This sequence joins TRBV2 and TRBJ1-2; 8 positions match TRBD1. The germline CDR1 and CDR2 sequences are SNHLY and FYNNEI. V trimming: 5 bases; J trimming: 7 bases; junction bases outside the gene matches: 18. This CDR3 contains 17 residues. In DNA form, the CDR3 reads TGTGCCAGCAGTCCTCTGCCGTCCCAGGGGGCGAAAAGTGGCTACACCTTC. It is translated as CASSPLPSQGAKSGYTF.

This clone was counted a single time. DNA for the CDR3: TGTGCCAGCAGCGATCGTTTGGACAGGGGACCAGCTTTCTTT. This codes for CASSDRLDRGPAFF. The chain uses TRBV7-9 and TRBJ1-1; 9 positions agree with TRBD1. The CDR3 spans 14 residues. Germline V gives CDR1 SEHNR, CDR2 FQNEAQ (reference sequence). V was clipped by 5 bases and J by 10 bases; unmatched bases: 11.